This T cell receptor beta chain was recorded in a study of blood T cell repertoires in COVID-19. About the research overall: Samples representing acute and convalescent COVID-19 were sourced from the United States, Italy and Spain. PBMCs, B-cell-depleted T cells, or T cells provided the cDNA or gDNA that made up the material.

Losses at the gene ends were 7 bases for V and 8 bases for J; bases not matched to a gene: 9. Germline CDR1 MNHEY, CDR2 SVGAGI. The CDR3 is 14 residues long. Under the authors' procedure: Reference gene primers were amplified, and this amplification served to estimate nucleated cell counts. The method was immunoSEQ multiplex PCR; TCRdb's version includes in-frame clones alone and lacks a portion of them. Clonal size and the V and J genes are those of that table, whereas D and trimming came from the DNA. Of hundreds of thousands of clones listed, roughly four fifths were seen once; the top ten hold around 4.7%.

Material for sequencing was peripheral blood. The origin of this receptor is a woman in her 70s with acute or convalescent COVID-19. The rearrangement joins TRBV6-5 to TRBJ1-4; 8 nucleotides line up with TRBD1. In nucleotides, the CDR3 is TGTGCCAGCAAACGGCCAGGGGGCAAGGAAAAACTGTTTTTT. Its translation is CASKRPGGKEKLFF.